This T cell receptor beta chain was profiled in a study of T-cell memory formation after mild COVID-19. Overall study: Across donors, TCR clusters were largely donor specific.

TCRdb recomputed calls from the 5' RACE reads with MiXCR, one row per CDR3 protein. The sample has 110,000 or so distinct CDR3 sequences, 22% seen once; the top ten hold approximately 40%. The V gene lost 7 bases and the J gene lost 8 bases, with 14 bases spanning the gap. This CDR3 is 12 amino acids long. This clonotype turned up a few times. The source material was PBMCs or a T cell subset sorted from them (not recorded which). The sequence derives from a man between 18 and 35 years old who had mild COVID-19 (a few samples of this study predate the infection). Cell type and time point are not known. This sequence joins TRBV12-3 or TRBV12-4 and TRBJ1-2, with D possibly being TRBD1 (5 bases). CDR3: CASNMGRPGYTF. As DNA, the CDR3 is TGTGCCAGCAACATGGGGCGTCCCGGCTACACCTTC.